This TCR beta chain was recovered during a study of control samples from healthy donors and cancer patients. Germline V gene sequence: CDR1 LGHNA, CDR2 YSLEER. Trimming left V 4 bases short and J 8 bases short, with 17 bases between. The CDR3 has 15 residues. The assay was immunoSEQ multiplex PCR, and TCRdb's table has in-frame clones only and misses some. In the table there are over 7,500 clones, over 75% of which are singletons. Sequences were obtained from PBMCs. This chain joins TRBV4-3 and TRBJ1-4; D is perhaps TRBD1 (6 bases). This sequence originates from a man aged 60 to 75 with colorectal cancer. The CDR3 region has the DNA TGCGCCAGCAGCCCTTTCACGGGGGCTGGCGAAAAACTGTTTTTT. It is translated as CASSPFTGAGEKLFF.